This TCR beta chain was captured in a study of HIV-infected patients and healthy controls. Per the germline V gene, CDR1 is SGHTA and CDR2 is FQGNSA. Germline trimming cut 9 bases from V and 5 bases from J; bases unmatched to any gene: 8. The CDR3 extends over 15 amino acids. cDNA was made from approximately 0.55 ug RNA using alpha and beta constant primers. Separate chain-specific third strand synthesis with multiplexing indices produced the alpha and beta libraries. Each CDR3 protein is one row after TCRdb ran MiXCR on the 5' RACE reads. The profile shows approximately 9,300 distinct CDR3 sequences, 8% to 13% of them singletons. Whole-study results and caveats: Diversity differences between study cohorts were not due to their slight age and sex differences.

The repertoire came from unfractionated whole blood and reflected all unsorted peripheral T cells. This clonotype occurred once. Its antigen is currently unknown. A much larger clone lies a single base off, so this may be a read error. The V gene is TRBV7-2, the J gene TRBJ2-5, with 14 nucleotides matching TRBD2. Sample: blood, taken before antiretroviral therapy. The origin of this receptor is an adult with HIV infection. The CDR3 reads CARSLRTSGGETQYF. The CDR3 DNA reads TGTGCCAGAAGCCTGAGGACTAGCGGGGGGGAGACCCAGTACTTC.